What follows is one TCR beta chain and its context. The clone's antigen remains unknown. Qualities for individual bases were not recorded, and no much larger clone is one base off. Using the deep immunoSEQ assay, multiplex PCR amplified TCR CDR3 regions from genomic DNA. Extracted genomic DNA from each cell subset was spread evenly across all wells of several immunoSEQ 96-well plates, with each plate serving as a replicate. Each replicate PCR for sorted subsets received around 200 ng genomic DNA, equal to about 30,000 T cell genomes. The purified libraries were quantified using a Qubit 3.0 fluorometer, sized with a Bioanalyzer 2100, and then quantified again using the KAPA Library Quantification kit. Every immunoSEQ 96-well plate was sequenced on a dedicated single-read 150-cycle Illumina NextSeq 550 flow cell. Processing in the source paper ran as follows. Because the immunoSEQ output held only junctional sequences and lacked quality scores, the filtering could not match the filtering applied to full-length reads. To assign V/J genes and CDR3, sequences were annotated against IMGT germline references using PyIR, a Python wrapper for IgBLAST v1.9. Reads were filtered out if the reads had weak V/J assignments (E-value above 1e-6), no CDR3, stop codons, out-of-frame junctions, or ambiguous translated residues. V3J clonotypes were defined as sequences sharing an identical inferred V gene, J gene, and CDR3 amino acid sequence. The percentage overlap between two repertoires was calculated by dividing the number of shared unique clonotypes by the size of the smaller repertoire. Repertoire richness was assessed with RTK rarefaction, the Chao1 estimator, and Recon v2.1 estimates of unobserved clonotypes. For all TCRbeta clonotypes obtained by the gDNA method from a few donors, generation probabilities were computed with OLGA. TCRdb stores this immuneACCESS table with in-frame sequences only. Part of the clones is absent; in the studies checked, under half of the shortfall reflects unresolved V genes, and no reason is known for the rest. For V, J and clone size, that table is used; D and trimming come from the DNA. Here the sample has some 550,000 clones; 95% to 98% occur a single time. The top ten constitute 0.057% of the sample.

The donors were healthy, HIV-negative adults with no recently reported acute infections or vaccinations. Only Caucasian adults living in Nashville, Tennessee, USA were represented among the donors. CD4+ T cells were enriched through magnetic negative selection, after which naive cells were positively selected on CD45RA and the remaining negative fraction served as the memory subset. Blood was obtained by leukapheresis, after which PBMCs were separated by Ficoll-Histopaque density gradient centrifugation and cryopreserved in liquid nitrogen vapor phase. Analytical flow cytometry was used to check the purity and quantity of each magnetically sorted T cell population. Each sorted fraction had its genomic DNA isolated and then quantified by UV absorbance on a Nanodrop 2000c. From cysteine to phenylalanine, the CDR3 is 17 amino acids long. Of the read, only the CDR3 DNA is kept; its 51 bases are in frame from base 1. In the germline V gene, CDR1 corresponds to SGHRS and CDR2 to YFSETQ. Cut back by 0 bases and 7 bases, the V and J ends lie 20 bases apart.

The data belong to a study of shared clonotypes between healthy human individuals (TCRdb year 2020). A note on the overall study: A few men and two women, aged 18 to 49 years, made up the cohort. For each donor, CD4 naive and CD4 memory were each given three plates, CD8 naive was given two plates, and CD8 memory was given one plate. To estimate repertoire size and how much clonotype sharing occurs between individuals, the study deeply sequenced the blood TCR repertoires of roughly 5 healthy adults. To increase sequencing depth and limit assay-specific biases, different laboratories used diverse techniques to prepare libraries and sequence TCR repertoires. Leukapheresis yielded between about 0.9 and 8.9 billion PBMCs per donor.

Broader findings and caveats from the paper: Higher generation probabilities were observed for clonotypes shared by all four sorted-subset donors than for non-shared clonotypes. Because the study included a small number of donors, the genetic and exposure-history diversity represented was limited. Naive subsets generally had larger estimated clonotype richness than memory subsets did. About 4.5% of naive CD4, roughly 3.5% of naive CD8, 2% to 2.5% of memory CD4, and about 0.4% of memory CD8 clonotypes were shared across several donors. Even with the large sequencing depth, rarefaction of the sorted-subset datasets indicated that sequencing was incomplete. Pairwise subsampling led to the expectation that sequencing depth would affect the degree of clonotype sharing among donors. Only blood was sampled, and tissue TCR repertoires likely differ from those in blood.

The source material was naive CD4+ T cells sorted from blood. The cell subset or site label, read with the paper, signifies: CD45RA+ positively selected. The chain links TRBV5-1 with TRBJ2-1; the D assignment is uncertain and may be TRBD1 or TRBD2, with 7 bases supporting each. The TCR originated in a woman in her 30s in good health. The CDR3 reads CASSLDSAGGARNEQFF. Read as DNA, the sequence is TGCGCCAGCAGCTTGGATTCGGCAGGGGGGGCTCGTAATGAGCAGTTCTTC.